This TCR beta chain comes out of a study of cytomegalovirus exposure and HLA in healthy donors. Primers for the PCR totalled 60 Vbeta and 13 Jbeta. Using immunoSEQ multiplex PCR, the repertoire was profiled, and TCRdb retains in-frame clones only, with some absent. The sample includes more than 150,000 clones, approximately 80% of them seen just once. Concerning this clone itself: The antigen is unknown.

The study, taken as a whole, reports: From TCR beta sequences, most subjects' HLA-A and HLA-B alleles were reportedly predicted accurately.

Sample: PBMCs. This TCR was recovered from a girl between 5 and 17 years old in good health and CMV-seropositive.

The CDR3 DNA sequence: TGTGCCACCAGCACCCCCGGGACAGTCGACTATGGCTACACCTTC. Translation gives CATSTPGTVDYGYTF. The chain is built from TRBV15 and TRBJ1-2; 7 positions agree with TRBD1. From germline, CDR1 is LNHNV and CDR2 YYDKDF (reference sequence). The CDR3 runs 15 residues. The ends lost 4 bases at V and 3 bases at J; junction bases unmatched: 8.